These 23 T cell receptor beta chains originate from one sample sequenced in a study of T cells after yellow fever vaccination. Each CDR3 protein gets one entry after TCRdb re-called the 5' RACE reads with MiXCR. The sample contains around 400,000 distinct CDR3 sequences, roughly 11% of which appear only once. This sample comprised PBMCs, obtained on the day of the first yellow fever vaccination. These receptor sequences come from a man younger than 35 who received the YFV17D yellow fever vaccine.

The CDR3 bases are TGTGCCAGCAGTACCCCCCGGACAGGGATGGACATTCAGTACTTC. Encoded protein: CASSTPRTGMDIQYF. The gene calls are TRBV6-1 and TRBJ2-4; 8 bases agree with TRBD1. The CDR3 covers 15 residues. The junction had 11 bases not matched to a gene; V was cut back by 5 bases and J by 8 bases. The germline V gene has CDR1 MNHNS and CDR2 SASEGT.

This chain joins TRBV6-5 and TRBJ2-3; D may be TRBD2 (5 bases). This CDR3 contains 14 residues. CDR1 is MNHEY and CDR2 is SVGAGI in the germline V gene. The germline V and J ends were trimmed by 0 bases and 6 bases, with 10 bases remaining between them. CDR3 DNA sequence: TGTGCCAGCAGTTACTCCGGGGTTCGGGATACGCAGTATTTT. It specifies CASSYSGVRDTQYF.

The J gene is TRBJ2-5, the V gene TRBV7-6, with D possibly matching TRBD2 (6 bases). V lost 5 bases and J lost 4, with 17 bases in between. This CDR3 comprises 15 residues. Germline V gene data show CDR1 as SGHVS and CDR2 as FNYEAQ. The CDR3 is CASSQGPGVTETQYF. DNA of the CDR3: TGTGCCAGCAGCCAAGGGCCGGGGGTAACAGAGACCCAGTACTTC.

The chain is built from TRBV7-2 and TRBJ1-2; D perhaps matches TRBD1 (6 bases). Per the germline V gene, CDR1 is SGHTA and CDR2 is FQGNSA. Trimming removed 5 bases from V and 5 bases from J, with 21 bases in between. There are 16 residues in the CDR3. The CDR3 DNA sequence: TGTGCCAGCAGCCCTTTCTCTACAGGGAAGGGGTATGGCTACACCTTC. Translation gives CASSPFSTGKGYGYTF.

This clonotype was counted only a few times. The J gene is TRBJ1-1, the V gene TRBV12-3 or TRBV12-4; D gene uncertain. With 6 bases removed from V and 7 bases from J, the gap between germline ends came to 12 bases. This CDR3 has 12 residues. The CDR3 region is CASSQDRHEAFF. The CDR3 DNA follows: TGTGCCAGCAGCCAGGACCGGCATGAAGCTTTCTTT.

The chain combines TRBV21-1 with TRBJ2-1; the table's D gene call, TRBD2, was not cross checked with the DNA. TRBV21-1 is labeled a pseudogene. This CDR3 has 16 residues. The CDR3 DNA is TGTGCCAGCACCTCAATGAGGACTCCCTCCTACAATGAGCAGTTCTTC. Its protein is CASTSMRTPSYNEQFF.

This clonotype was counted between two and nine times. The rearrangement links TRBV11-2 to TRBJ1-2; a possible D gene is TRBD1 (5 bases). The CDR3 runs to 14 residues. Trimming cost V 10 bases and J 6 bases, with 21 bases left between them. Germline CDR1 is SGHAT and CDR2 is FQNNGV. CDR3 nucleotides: TGTGCCACCCGGTTGGGGGTGGGGGATGATGGCTACACCTTC. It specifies CATRLGVGDDGYTF.

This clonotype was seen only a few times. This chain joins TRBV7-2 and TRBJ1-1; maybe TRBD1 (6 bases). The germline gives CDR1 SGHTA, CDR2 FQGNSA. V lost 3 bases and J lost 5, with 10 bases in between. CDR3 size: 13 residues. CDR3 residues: CASSFAGATEAFF. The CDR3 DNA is TGTGCCAGCAGCTTCGCAGGGGCTACTGAAGCTTTCTTT. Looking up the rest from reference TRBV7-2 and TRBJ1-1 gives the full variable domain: GAGVSQSPSNKVTEKGKDVELRCDPISGHTALYWYRQSLGQGLEFLIYFQGNSAPDKSGLPSDRFSAERTGGSVSTLTIQRTQQEDSAVYLCASSFAGATEAFFGQGTRLTVV.

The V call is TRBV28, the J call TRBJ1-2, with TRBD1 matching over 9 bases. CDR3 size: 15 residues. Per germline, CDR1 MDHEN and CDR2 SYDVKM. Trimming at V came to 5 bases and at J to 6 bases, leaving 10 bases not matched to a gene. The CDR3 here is CASSPRDRADHGYTF. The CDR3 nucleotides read TGTGCCAGCAGTCCTCGGGACAGGGCGGACCATGGCTACACCTTC.

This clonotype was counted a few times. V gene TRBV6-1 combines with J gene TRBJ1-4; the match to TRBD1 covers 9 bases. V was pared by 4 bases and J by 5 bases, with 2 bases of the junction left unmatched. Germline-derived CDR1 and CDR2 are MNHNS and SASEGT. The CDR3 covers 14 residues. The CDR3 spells CASSAGTGNEKLFF. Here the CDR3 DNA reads TGTGCCAGCAGTGCCGGGACAGGGAATGAAAAACTGTTTTTT.

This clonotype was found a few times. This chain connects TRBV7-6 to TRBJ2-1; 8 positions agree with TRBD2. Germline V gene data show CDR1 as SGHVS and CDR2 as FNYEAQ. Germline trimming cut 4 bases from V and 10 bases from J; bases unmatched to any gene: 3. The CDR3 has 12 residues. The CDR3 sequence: CASSSSGGEQFF. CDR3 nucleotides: TGTGCCAGCAGCTCAAGCGGGGGAGAGCAGTTCTTC.

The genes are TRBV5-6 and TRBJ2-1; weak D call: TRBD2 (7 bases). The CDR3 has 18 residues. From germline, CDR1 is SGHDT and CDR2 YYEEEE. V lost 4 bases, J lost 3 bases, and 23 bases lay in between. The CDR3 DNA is TGTGCCAGCAGCGGGGGGGCCCAGAGCAGGATCCTCTACAATGAGCAGTTCTTC. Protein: CASSGGAQSRILYNEQFF.

The DNA of the CDR3 is TGTGCCAGCAGCCCCAGCGGGGGCTTGGATACGCAGTATTTT. Encoded protein: CASSPSGGLDTQYF. The chain carries TRBV7-9 and TRBJ2-3; 8 nucleotides agree with TRBD2. Trimming at V came to 5 bases and at J to 6 bases, leaving 7 bases not matched to a gene. This CDR3 has 14 amino acids. The germline V gene has CDR1 SEHNR and CDR2 FQNEAQ (reference sequence). The whole variable domain, remainder taken from reference TRBV7-9 and TRBJ2-3, is DTGVSQNPRHKITKRGQNVTFRCDPISEHNRLYWYRQTLGQGPEFLTYFQNEAQLEKSRLLSDRFSAERPKGSFSTLEIQRTEQGDSAMYLCASSPSGGLDTQYFGPGTRLTVL.

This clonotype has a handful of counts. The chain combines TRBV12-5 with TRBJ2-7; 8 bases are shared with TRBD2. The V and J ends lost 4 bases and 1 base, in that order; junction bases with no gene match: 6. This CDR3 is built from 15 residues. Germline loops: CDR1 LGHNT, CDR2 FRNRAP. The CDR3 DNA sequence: TGTGCTAGTGGTTGGGGACTAGGGGGGTCCTACGAGCAGTACTTC. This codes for CASGWGLGGSYEQYF.

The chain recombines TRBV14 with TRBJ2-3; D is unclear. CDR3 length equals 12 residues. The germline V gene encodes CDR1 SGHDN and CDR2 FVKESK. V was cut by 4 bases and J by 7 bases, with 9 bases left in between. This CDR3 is CASSPGSHTQYF. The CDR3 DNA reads TGTGCCAGCAGCCCGGGTTCACATACGCAGTATTTT. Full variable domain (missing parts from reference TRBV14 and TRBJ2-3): EAGVTQFPSHSVIEKGQTVTLRCDPISGHDNLYWYRRVMGKEIKFLLHFVKESKQDESGMPNNRFLAERTGGTYSTLKVQPAELEDSGVYFCASSPGSHTQYFGPGTRLTVL.

The chain's CDR3 is CASSSAGLDYNEQFF. CDR3 nucleotides: TGCGCCAGCAGCTCGGCCGGACTAGACTACAATGAGCAGTTCTTC. The V and J genes are TRBV5-1 and TRBJ2-1; TRBD2 matches 7 bases. V dropped 3 bases and J dropped 3; count of bases not matched to a gene: 6. The CDR3 is made up of 15 amino acids. CDR1 and CDR2 (germline): SGHRS, YFSETQ.

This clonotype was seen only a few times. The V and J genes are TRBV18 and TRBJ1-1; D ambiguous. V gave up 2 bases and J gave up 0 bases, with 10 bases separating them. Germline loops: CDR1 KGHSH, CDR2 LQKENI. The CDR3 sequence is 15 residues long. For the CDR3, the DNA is TGTGCCAGCTCACCATTGGACGTCATGAACACTGAAGCTTTCTTT. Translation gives CASSPLDVMNTEAFF. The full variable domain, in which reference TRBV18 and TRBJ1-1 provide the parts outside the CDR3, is NAGVMQNPRHLVRRRGQEARLRCSPMKGHSHVYWYRQLPEEGLKFMVYLQKENIIDESGMPKERFSAEFPKEGPSILRIQQVVRGDSAAYFCASSPLDVMNTEAFFGQGTRLTVV.

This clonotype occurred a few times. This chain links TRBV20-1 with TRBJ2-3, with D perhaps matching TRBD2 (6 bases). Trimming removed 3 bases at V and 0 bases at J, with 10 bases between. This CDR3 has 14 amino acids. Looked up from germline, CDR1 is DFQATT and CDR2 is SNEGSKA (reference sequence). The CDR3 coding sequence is TGCAGTGCTAGGAGCGGGTTGAGCACAGATACGCAGTATTTT. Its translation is CSARSGLSTDTQYF.

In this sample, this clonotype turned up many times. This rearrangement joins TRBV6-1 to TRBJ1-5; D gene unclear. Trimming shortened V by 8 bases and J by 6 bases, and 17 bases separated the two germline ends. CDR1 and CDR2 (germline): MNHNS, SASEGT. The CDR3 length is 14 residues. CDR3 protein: CASFEPAEAQPQHF. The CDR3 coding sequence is TGTGCCAGCTTTGAGCCGGCGGAGGCTCAGCCCCAGCATTTT.

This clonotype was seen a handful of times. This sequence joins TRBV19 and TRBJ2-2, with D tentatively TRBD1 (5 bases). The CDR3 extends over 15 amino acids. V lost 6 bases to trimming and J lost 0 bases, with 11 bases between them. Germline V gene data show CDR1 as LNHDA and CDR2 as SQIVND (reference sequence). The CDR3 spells CASSPTDSNTGELFF. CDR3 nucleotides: TGTGCCAGTAGCCCGACAGACTCGAACACCGGGGAGCTGTTTTTT. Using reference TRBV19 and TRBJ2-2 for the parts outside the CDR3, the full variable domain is DGGITQSPKYLFRKEGQNVTLSCEQNLNHDAMYWYRQDPGQGLRLIYYSQIVNDFQKGDIAEGYSVSREKKESFPLTVTSAQKNPTAFYLCASSPTDSNTGELFFGEGSRLTVL.

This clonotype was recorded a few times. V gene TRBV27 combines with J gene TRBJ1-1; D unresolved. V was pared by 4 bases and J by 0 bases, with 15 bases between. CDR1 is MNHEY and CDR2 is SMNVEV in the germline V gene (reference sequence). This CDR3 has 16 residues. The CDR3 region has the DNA TGTGCCAGCAGTTCAAGAGTCAGGAACCTGAACACTGAAGCTTTCTTT. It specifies CASSSRVRNLNTEAFF.

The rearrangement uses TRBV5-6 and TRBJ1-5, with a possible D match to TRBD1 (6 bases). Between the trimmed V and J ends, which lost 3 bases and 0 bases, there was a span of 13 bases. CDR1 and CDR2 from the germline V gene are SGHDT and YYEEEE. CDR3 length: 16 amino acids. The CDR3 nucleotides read TGTGCCAGCAGCTACCAAGGACAGTATAGCAATCAGCCCCAGCATTTT. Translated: CASSYQGQYSNQPQHF.

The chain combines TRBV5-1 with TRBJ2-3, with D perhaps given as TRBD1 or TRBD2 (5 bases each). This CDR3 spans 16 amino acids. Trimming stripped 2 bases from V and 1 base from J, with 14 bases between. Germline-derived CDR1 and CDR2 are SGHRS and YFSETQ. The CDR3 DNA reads TGCGCCAGCAGCTTTTCATTGGGGGTTCGCACAGATACGCAGTATTTT. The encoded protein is CASSFSLGVRTDTQYF.